The clone carrying this T cell receptor beta chain has just a few counts. Unique molecular identifiers tagged every individual TCR cDNA molecule. From the 5' RACE reads, TCRdb called clonotypes with MiXCR, one entry per CDR3 protein. The repertoire has about 120,000 distinct CDR3 sequences, approximately 12% of them found once; the top ten carry roughly 15%. CDR3 length: 16 residues. Germline CDR1 SGDLS, CDR2 YYNGEE. Trimming took 3 bases from V and 2 from J, leaving 18 bases between them. The record originates from a study of spatial heterogeneity in lung cancer. Whole-study context: A total of some 70 untreated early-stage non-small cell lung cancer patients served as donors. Beta-chain sequences consistently outnumbered alpha-chain sequences in detection. Combinations of a unique TCR and a UMI were tallied in raw reads, and on average each appeared more than ten times.

As for time point: blood at routine non-recurrence follow-up after resection. Extraction of whole RNA from tumor, nontumor lung or frozen PBMC preceded unsorted sequencing. The sample in question was PBMCs, obtained at follow-up. The receptor's source is a male donor with early-stage non-small cell lung cancer. The chain has TRBV9 and TRBJ2-7, with D perhaps TRBD1 or TRBD2 (5 bases each). CDR3 in amino acids: CASSETGSSGTYEQYF. For the CDR3, the DNA is TGTGCCAGCAGCGAGACGGGATCCTCAGGGACCTACGAGCAGTACTTC.